This passage covers 27 T cell receptor beta chains from one sample sequenced in a study of blood T cell repertoires in COVID-19. The assay was immunoSEQ multiplex PCR, and TCRdb's table has in-frame clones only and misses some. This repertoire shows roughly 350,000 clones, about 90% found once; its top ten account for more than 5.5%. The specimen sequenced was peripheral blood. These receptors were obtained from a woman in her 70s with COVID-19, enrolled during active disease.

V usage is TRBV6-1 and J usage is TRBJ2-7, with a possible D match to TRBD1 (6 bases). V was trimmed by 3 bases and J by 3 bases, leaving 12 bases between them. This CDR3 is built from 14 residues. Germline V CDR1 and CDR2: MNHNS, SASEGT. CDR3 sequence reads: CASSDRGKRYEQYF. In nucleotides, the CDR3 is TGTGCCAGCAGTGACAGGGGAAAGCGCTACGAGCAGTACTTC.

The genes are TRBV6-5 and TRBJ1-1; 9 bases agree with TRBD1. Germline CDR1 and CDR2: MNHEY and SVGAGI. CDR3 size: 14 residues. Trimming at V came to 7 bases and at J to 5 bases, leaving 8 bases not matched to a gene. The CDR3 region is CASITHRGPTEAFF. In DNA, the CDR3 is TGTGCCAGCATTACCCACAGGGGGCCAACTGAAGCTTTCTTT.

The chain links TRBV5-1 to TRBJ2-3; 7 bases match TRBD1. CDR3 length: 14 residues. Trimming removed 3 bases from V and 5 bases from J; junction bases left unmatched: 6. Per germline, CDR1 SGHRS and CDR2 YFSETQ. As DNA, the CDR3 is TGCGCCAGCAGCTCACGACAGGGTGTAGATACGCAGTATTTT. Residues: CASSSRQGVDTQYF. Full variable domain (missing parts from reference TRBV5-1 and TRBJ2-3): KAGVTQTPRYLIKTRGQQVTLSCSPISGHRSVSWYQQTPGQGLQFLFEYFSETQRNKGNFPGRFSGRQFSNSRSEMNVSTLELGDSALYLCASSSRQGVDTQYFGPGTRLTVL.

This rearrangement joins TRBV28 to TRBJ2-7; 8 bases match TRBD1. Trimming cost V 8 bases and J 6 bases; bases outside gene matches: 6. Germline values: CDR1 MDHEN, CDR2 SYDVKM. The CDR3 is made up of 12 amino acids. The chain's CDR3 is CASATGAGEQYF. The CDR3 DNA reads TGTGCCAGCGCGACAGGGGCCGGCGAGCAGTACTTC.

The rearrangement uses TRBV7-2 and TRBJ1-5; no reliable D call. The CDR3 contains 15 residues. The germline V gene encodes CDR1 SGHTA and CDR2 FQGNSA. The V end was cut by 5 bases, the J end by 4 bases, with 15 bases between. CDR3 DNA sequence: TGTGCCAGCAGCCCCGGGGTCTGGGGTAATCAGCCCCAGCATTTT. Its protein is CASSPGVWGNQPQHF.

The chain couples TRBV5-6 to TRBJ2-5; 8 nucleotides line up with TRBD1. The CDR3 loop spans 14 amino acids. V was pared by 4 bases and J by 5 bases, with 7 bases of the junction left unmatched. Per germline, CDR1 SGHDT and CDR2 YYEEEE. CDR3 nucleotides: TGTGCCAGCAGCCCCGGACAGGGATTTGAGACCCAGTACTTC. Translating it yields CASSPGQGFETQYF.

The chain employs TRBV9 and TRBJ2-5; D possibly corresponds to TRBD2 (6 bases). This CDR3 spans 15 amino acids. The V end lost 0 bases, the J end lost 2 bases, and 11 bases lay between the germline ends. Germline loops: CDR1 SGDLS, CDR2 YYNGEE. CDR3 sequence (DNA): TGTGCCAGCAGCGTAGCGGGGGAACCGCAAGAGACCCAGTACTTC. It specifies CASSVAGEPQETQYF.

This chain joins TRBV2 and TRBJ2-5; 7 bases map to TRBD1. Germline CDR1 reads SNHLY; CDR2 reads FYNNEI. This CDR3 has 15 residues. J lost 5 bases, V lost 2 bases, and 8 bases had no gene match. CDR3 in DNA: TGTGCCAGCAGTGAAAGACAGGGCAGAGTGGAGACCCAGTACTTC. Translation: CASSERQGRVETQYF.

In this sample, this clone turned up a few times. This chain connects TRBV2 to TRBJ2-7, with 8 bases fitting TRBD1. The germline gives CDR1 SNHLY, CDR2 FYNNEI. The CDR3 has 14 residues. The ends lost 3 bases at V and 5 bases at J; junction bases unmatched: 6. CDR3 nucleotide sequence: TGTGCCAGCAGTGAGCAGGGGGCAGAGAACGAGCAGTACTTC. This codes for CASSEQGAENEQYF.

The V gene is TRBV2, the J gene TRBJ1-1; D unresolved. Trimming removed 0 bases from V and 6 bases from J, with 8 bases in between. Germline V gene data show CDR1 as SNHLY and CDR2 as FYNNEI. CDR3 length: 13 amino acids. The CDR3 spells CASSEAGGPEAFF. As DNA, the CDR3 is TGTGCCAGCAGTGAAGCGGGAGGTCCTGAAGCTTTCTTT.

The gene calls are TRBV7-6 and TRBJ1-5; no clear D gene. Germline V CDR1 and CDR2: SGHVS, FNYEAQ. CDR3 length equals 13 residues. Trimming removed 5 bases from V and 0 bases from J, with 5 bases in between. CDR3: CASSLNSNQPQHF. For the CDR3, the DNA is TGTGCCAGCAGCCTTAATAGCAATCAGCCCCAGCATTTT.

This chain joins TRBV4-1 and TRBJ2-1; 7 bases map to TRBD1. CDR1 MGHRA and CDR2 YSYEKL come from the germline V gene. This CDR3 is built from 16 residues. The J segment lost 1 base and the V segment lost 6 bases, leaving 9 bases of the junction unmatched. CDR3 amino acids: CASSWRTGHSYNEQFF. The CDR3 nucleotides are TGCGCCAGCAGTTGGCGGACAGGCCATTCCTACAATGAGCAGTTCTTC.

The genes are TRBV6-6 and TRBJ2-3; D remains unclear. The CDR3 loop spans 16 amino acids. Trimming removed 1 base from V and 3 bases from J, with 14 bases in between. The germline gives CDR1 MNHNY, CDR2 SVGAGI (reference sequence). The CDR3 spells CASSYFRASVTDTQYF. DNA of the CDR3: TGTGCCAGCAGTTACTTCCGAGCGTCCGTGACAGATACGCAGTATTTT.

The rearrangement links TRBV28 to TRBJ1-1; tentative D call: TRBD1 (6 bases). The germline V and J ends were trimmed by 3 bases and 5 bases, with 13 bases remaining between them. Germline assignment: CDR1 MDHEN and CDR2 SYDVKM. The CDR3 runs 14 residues. The CDR3 region has the DNA TGTGCCAGCAGTTTGGTGGGGGCATGGACTGAAGCTTTCTTT. It is translated as CASSLVGAWTEAFF.

This chain joins TRBV27 and TRBJ2-1; tentatively, D is TRBD2 (6 bases). The V gene lost 3 bases and the J gene lost 7 bases, with 10 bases spanning the gap. This CDR3 is built from 13 residues. The germline CDR1 and CDR2 sequences are MNHEY and SMNVEV (reference sequence). The CDR3 DNA follows: TGTGCCAGCAGTTTCCCTGGAGGGAATGAGCAGTTCTTC. It encodes CASSFPGGNEQFF.

This chain connects TRBV7-3 to TRBJ1-1; D remains unclear. This CDR3 is 13 amino acids long. The V and J ends lost 3 bases and 1 base respectively, with 6 bases between them. From germline, CDR1 is SGHTA and CDR2 FQGTGA. CDR3 DNA sequence: TGTGCCAGCAGCTTGGCACGGAACACTGAAGCTTTCTTT. This gives the protein CASSLARNTEAFF.

The chain has TRBV18 and TRBJ1-1, with D uncertain. The germline V gene encodes CDR1 KGHSH and CDR2 LQKENI. V was trimmed by 0 bases and J by 4 bases, leaving 9 bases between them. CDR3 length: 14 residues. The CDR3 DNA reads as TGTGCCAGCTCACCACCGAGTCGCGGCACTGAAGCTTTCTTT. Translating it yields CASSPPSRGTEAFF.

This clone was detected only a few times. This chain uses TRBV6-2 or TRBV6-3 with TRBJ2-7; a possible D gene is TRBD1 (5 bases). CDR3 length: 13 residues. CDR1 MNHEY and CDR2 SVGEGT come from the germline V gene. Deletions cut 2 bases from V and 6 bases from J, with 11 bases between. CDR3 residues: CASSYTRVGEQYF. The CDR3 DNA reads as TGTGCCAGCAGTTACACCAGGGTCGGCGAGCAGTACTTC.

This chain uses TRBV5-5 with TRBJ1-3, with TRBD1 identical over 7 bases. The CDR3 loop spans 16 amino acids. Trimming took 5 bases from V and 0 from J; bases not matched to a gene: 8. Per the germline V gene, CDR1 is SGHKS and CDR2 is YYEKEE (reference sequence). CDR3: CASSPSGTASGNTIYF. CDR3 nucleotides: TGTGCCAGCAGTCCGTCCGGGACAGCCTCTGGAAACACCATATATTTT.

DNA of the CDR3: TGCGCCAGCAGCTCGGGCAACATGGGGCCTGGGGCCAACGTCCTGACTTTC. Translating it yields CASSSGNMGPGANVLTF. This chain joins TRBV5-1 and TRBJ2-6; D is possibly TRBD1 (5 bases). The length of the CDR3 is 17 residues. The germline gives CDR1 SGHRS, CDR2 YFSETQ. V was shortened by 3 bases and J by 2 bases, with 15 bases between the two germline ends.

As regards this clone: At one of its ends the junction is not consistent with the germline gene, which may arise from a read error. The chain joins TRBV2 to TRBJ2-2; a possible D gene is TRBD2 (5 bases). The length of the CDR3 is 15 residues. In germline, CDR1 is SNHLY, CDR2 FYNNEI. The CDR3 DNA follows: TGTGCCAGCAGTGCAAGGCCCGCGAACACCGGGGAACTGTTTTTT. Its protein product is CASSARPANTGELFF.

The chain is built from TRBV12-3 or TRBV12-4 and TRBJ1-3; weak D call: TRBD1 (5 bases). V was cut by 7 bases and J by 4 bases, with 11 bases left in between. The CDR3 contains 13 residues. As DNA, the CDR3 is TGTGCCAGCATTAGGGGTGCGGGAAACACCATATATTTT. Protein product: CASIRGAGNTIYF.

This chain connects TRBV30 to TRBJ2-1; 9 bases fit TRBD1. CDR3 length equals 14 residues. Germline CDR1 GTSNPN, CDR2 SVGIG (reference sequence). V gave up 3 bases and J gave up 4 bases; unmatched junction bases: 4. CDR3: CAWSRDREYNEQFF. As DNA, the CDR3 is TGTGCCTGGAGCCGGGACAGGGAATACAATGAGCAGTTCTTC.

A single count supports this clone. The chain joins TRBV28 to TRBJ2-7; TRBD1 is a possible D gene (6 bases). Germline lookup yields CDR1 MDHEN and CDR2 SYDVKM. This CDR3 region has 12 residues. V was cut by 7 bases and J by 5 bases, with 12 bases left in between. The CDR3 sequence is CASNLNRDEQYF. Written as DNA, the CDR3 is TGTGCCAGCAATCTAAACAGGGACGAGCAGTACTTC.

The chain joins TRBV19 to TRBJ1-4, with a weak D call TRBD1 (5 bases). The CDR3 consists of 15 residues. Germline-derived CDR1 and CDR2 are LNHDA and SQIVND (reference sequence). The V end lost 4 bases, the J end lost 1 base, and 10 bases lay between the germline ends. CDR3 bases: TGTGCCAGTAGTACCTCAGGGATAACTAATGAAAAACTGTTTTTT. Translation: CASSTSGITNEKLFF.

This clone appeared a few times. The chain recombines TRBV3-1 (or the pseudogene TRBV3-2) with TRBJ1-1, with D possibly being TRBD1 (5 bases). The CDR3 sequence is 16 residues long. Trimming cost V 0 bases and J 5 bases, with 16 bases left between them. CDR1 LGHDT and CDR2 YNNKEL come from the germline V gene (reference sequence). The CDR3, as DNA: TGTGCCAGCAGCCAAGAAGGCGGGGGGTGGAGGACTGAAGCTTTCTTT. This sequence encodes CASSQEGGGWRTEAFF.

The chain uses TRBV29-1 and TRBJ1-3, with TRBD1 as a possible D gene (6 bases). From germline, CDR1 is SQVTM and CDR2 ANQGSEA. The CDR3 is made up of 13 amino acids. V shed 3 bases and J shed 4 bases, with 10 bases lying between them. The CDR3 protein is CSVDTGRGNTIYF. DNA of the CDR3: TGCAGCGTTGACACAGGGCGGGGAAACACCATATATTTT.